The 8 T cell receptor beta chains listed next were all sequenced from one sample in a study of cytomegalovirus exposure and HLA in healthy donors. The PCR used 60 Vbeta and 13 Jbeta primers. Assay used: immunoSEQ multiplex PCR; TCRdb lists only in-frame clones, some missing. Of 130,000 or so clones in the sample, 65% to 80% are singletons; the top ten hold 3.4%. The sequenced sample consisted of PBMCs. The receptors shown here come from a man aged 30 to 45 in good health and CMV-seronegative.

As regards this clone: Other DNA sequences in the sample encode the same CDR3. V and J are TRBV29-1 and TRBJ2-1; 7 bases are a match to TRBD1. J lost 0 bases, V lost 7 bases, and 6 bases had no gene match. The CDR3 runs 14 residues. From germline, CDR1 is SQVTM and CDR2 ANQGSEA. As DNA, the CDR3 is TGCAGCGCCAAGGGGGCTATCTCCTACAATGAGCAGTTCTTC. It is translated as CSAKGAISYNEQFF.

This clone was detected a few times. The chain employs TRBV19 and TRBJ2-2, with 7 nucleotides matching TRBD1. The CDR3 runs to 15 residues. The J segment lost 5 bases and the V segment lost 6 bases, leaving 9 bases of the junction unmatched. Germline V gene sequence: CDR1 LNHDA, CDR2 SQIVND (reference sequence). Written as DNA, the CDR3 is TGTGCCAGTAGAGCGGACAGGTCCTCAACCGGGGAGCTGTTTTTT. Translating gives CASRADRSSTGELFF.

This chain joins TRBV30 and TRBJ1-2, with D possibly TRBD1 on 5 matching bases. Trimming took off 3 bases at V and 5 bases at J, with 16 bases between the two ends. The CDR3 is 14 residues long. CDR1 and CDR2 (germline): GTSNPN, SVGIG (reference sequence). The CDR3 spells CAWSMTENDYGYTF. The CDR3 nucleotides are TGTGCCTGGAGCATGACAGAGAACGATTATGGCTACACCTTC.

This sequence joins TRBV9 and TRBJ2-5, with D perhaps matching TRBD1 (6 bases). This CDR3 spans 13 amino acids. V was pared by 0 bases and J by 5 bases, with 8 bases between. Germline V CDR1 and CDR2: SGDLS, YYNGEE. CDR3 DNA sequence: TGTGCCAGCAGCGTAGCAGGGGCTGAGACCCAGTACTTC. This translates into CASSVAGAETQYF.

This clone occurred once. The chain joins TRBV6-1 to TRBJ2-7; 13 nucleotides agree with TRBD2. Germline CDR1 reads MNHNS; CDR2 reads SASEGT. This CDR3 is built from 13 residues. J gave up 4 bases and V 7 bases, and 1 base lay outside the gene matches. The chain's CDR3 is CASKLAGGYEQYF. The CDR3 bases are TGTGCCAGCAAACTAGCGGGAGGGTACGAGCAGTACTTC.

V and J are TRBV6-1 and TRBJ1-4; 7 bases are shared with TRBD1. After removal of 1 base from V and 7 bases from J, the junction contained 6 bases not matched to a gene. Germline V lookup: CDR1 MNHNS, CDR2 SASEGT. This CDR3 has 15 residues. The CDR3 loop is CASSEGGTVVEKLFF. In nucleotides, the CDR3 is TGTGCCAGCAGTGAAGGCGGGACAGTAGTTGAAAAACTGTTTTTT.

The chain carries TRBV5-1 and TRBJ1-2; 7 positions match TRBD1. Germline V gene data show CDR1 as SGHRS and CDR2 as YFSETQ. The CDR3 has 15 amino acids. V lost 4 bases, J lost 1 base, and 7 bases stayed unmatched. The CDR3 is CASSTDTGVNYGYTF. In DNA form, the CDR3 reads TGCGCCAGCAGCACCGATACAGGGGTTAACTATGGCTACACCTTC.

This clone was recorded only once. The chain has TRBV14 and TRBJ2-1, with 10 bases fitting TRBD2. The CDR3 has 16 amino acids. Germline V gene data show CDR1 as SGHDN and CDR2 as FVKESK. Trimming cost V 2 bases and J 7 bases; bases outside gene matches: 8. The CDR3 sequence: CASSQRRTSGSNEQFF. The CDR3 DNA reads TGTGCCAGCAGCCAACGACGGACTAGCGGATCGAATGAGCAGTTCTTC.